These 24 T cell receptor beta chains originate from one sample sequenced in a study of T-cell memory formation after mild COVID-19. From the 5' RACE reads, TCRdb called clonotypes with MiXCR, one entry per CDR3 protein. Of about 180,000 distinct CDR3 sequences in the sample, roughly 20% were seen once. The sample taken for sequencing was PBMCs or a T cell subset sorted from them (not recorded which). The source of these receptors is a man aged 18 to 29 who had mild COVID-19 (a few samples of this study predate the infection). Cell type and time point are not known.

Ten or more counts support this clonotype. CDR3 nucleotides: TGTGCCAGCAGTTACTCGTCTTTCGGACAGGGGAAATTTGAAGCTTTCTTT. Amino acid sequence: CASSYSSFGQGKFEAFF. The gene calls are TRBV6-2 or TRBV6-3 and TRBJ1-1; 9 bases agree with TRBD1. V dropped 0 bases and J dropped 7; count of bases not matched to a gene: 12. There are 17 residues in the CDR3. In germline, CDR1 is MNHEY, CDR2 SVGEGT.

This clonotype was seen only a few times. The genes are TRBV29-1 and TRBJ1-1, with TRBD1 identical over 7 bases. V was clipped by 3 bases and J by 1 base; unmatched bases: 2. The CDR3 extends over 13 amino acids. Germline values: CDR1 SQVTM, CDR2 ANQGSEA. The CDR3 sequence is CSVEGTENTEAFF. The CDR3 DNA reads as TGCAGCGTTGAGGGGACAGAGAACACTGAAGCTTTCTTT.

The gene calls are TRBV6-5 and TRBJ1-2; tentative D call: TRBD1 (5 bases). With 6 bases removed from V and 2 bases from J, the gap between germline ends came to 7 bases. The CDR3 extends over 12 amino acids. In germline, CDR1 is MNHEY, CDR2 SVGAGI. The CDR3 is CASSRQNYGYTF. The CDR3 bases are TGTGCCAGCAGCCGACAGAACTATGGCTACACCTTC.

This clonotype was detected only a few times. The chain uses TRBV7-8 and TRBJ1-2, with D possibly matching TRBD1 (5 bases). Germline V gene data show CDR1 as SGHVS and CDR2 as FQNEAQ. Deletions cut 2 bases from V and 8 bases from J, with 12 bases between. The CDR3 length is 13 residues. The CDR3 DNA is TGTGCCAGCAGCTTAACGGGGACTTGGGGCTACACCTTC. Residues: CASSLTGTWGYTF.

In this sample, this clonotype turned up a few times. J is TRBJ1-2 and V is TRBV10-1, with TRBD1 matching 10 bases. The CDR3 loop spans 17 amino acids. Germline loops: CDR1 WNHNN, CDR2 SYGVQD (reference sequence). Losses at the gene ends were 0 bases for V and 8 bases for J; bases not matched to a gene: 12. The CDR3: CASSESMGQGPRDGYTF. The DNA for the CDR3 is TGCGCCAGCAGTGAGTCGATGGGACAGGGGCCGCGGGACGGCTACACCTTC.

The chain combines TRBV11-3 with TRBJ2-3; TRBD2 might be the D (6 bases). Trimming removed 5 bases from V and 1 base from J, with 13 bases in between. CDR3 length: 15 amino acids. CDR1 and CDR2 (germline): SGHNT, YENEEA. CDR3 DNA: TGTGCCAGCAGCCGCGGGACGTTGGGCACAGATACGCAGTATTTT. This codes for CASSRGTLGTDTQYF.

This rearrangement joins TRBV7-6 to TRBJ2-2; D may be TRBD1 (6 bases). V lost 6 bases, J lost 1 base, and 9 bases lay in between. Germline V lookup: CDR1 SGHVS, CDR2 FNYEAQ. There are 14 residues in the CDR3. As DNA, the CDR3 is TGTGCCAGCAGATCGGACAGGAACACCGGGGAGCTGTTTTTT. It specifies CASRSDRNTGELFF.

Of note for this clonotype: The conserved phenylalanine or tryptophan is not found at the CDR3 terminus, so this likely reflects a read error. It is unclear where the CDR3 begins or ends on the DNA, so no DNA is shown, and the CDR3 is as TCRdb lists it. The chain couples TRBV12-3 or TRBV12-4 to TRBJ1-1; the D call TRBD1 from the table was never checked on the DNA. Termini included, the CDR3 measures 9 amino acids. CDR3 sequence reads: CASSSVIGI.

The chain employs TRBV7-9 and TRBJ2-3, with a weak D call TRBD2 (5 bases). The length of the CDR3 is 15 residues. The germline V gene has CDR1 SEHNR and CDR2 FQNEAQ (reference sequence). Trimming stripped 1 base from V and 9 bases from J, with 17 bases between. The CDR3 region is CASSLGVGGLRTQYF. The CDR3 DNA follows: TGTGCCAGCAGCTTAGGTGTCGGCGGGTTACGGACGCAGTATTTT. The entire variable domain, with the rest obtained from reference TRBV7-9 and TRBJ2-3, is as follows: DTGVSQNPRHKITKRGQNVTFRCDPISEHNRLYWYRQTLGQGPEFLTYFQNEAQLEKSRLLSDRFSAERPKGSFSTLEIQRTEQGDSAMYLCASSLGVGGLRTQYFGPGTRLTVL.

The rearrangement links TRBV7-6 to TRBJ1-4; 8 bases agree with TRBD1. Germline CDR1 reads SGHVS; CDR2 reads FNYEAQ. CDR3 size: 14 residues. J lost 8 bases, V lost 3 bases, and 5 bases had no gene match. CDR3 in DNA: TGTGCCAGCAGCTTGGGACAGGATTCAGAAAAACTGTTTTTT. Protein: CASSLGQDSEKLFF.

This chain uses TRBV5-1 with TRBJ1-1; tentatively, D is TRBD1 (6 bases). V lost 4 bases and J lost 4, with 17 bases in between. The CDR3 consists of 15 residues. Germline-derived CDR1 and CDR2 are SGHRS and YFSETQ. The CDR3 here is CASSGREGGGTEAFF. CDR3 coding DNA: TGCGCCAGCAGCGGAAGAGAGGGGGGCGGCACTGAAGCTTTCTTT. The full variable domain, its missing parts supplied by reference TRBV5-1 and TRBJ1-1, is KAGVTQTPRYLIKTRGQQVTLSCSPISGHRSVSWYQQTPGQGLQFLFEYFSETQRNKGNFPGRFSGRQFSNSRSEMNVSTLELGDSALYLCASSGREGGGTEAFFGQGTRLTVV.

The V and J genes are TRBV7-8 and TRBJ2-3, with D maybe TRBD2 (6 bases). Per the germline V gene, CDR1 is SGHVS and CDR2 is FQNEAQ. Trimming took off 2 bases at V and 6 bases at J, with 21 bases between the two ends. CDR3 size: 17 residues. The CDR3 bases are TGTGCCAGCAGCTTAAAGTTCTTAGCGGATTATGTCGATACGCAGTATTTT. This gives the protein CASSLKFLADYVDTQYF.

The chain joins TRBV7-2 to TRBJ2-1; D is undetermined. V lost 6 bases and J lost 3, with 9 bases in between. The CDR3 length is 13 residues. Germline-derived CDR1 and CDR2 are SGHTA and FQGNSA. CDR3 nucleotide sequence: TGTGCCAGCAGGCCTGGCGGCTACAATGAGCAGTTCTTC. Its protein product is CASRPGGYNEQFF.

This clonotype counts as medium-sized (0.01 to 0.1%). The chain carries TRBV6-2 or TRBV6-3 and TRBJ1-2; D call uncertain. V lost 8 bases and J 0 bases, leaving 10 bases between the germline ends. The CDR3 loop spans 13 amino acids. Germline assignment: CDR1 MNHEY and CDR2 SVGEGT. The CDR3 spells CASWTLANYGYTF. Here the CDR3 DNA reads TGTGCCAGCTGGACGCTAGCTAACTATGGCTACACCTTC.

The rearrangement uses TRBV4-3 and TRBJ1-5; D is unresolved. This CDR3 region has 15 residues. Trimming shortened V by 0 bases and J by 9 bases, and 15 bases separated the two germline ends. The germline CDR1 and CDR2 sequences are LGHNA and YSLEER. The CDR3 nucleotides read TGCGCCAGCAGCCAAGATCCGGGAGATCAACGGCCCCAGCATTTT. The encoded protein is CASSQDPGDQRPQHF.

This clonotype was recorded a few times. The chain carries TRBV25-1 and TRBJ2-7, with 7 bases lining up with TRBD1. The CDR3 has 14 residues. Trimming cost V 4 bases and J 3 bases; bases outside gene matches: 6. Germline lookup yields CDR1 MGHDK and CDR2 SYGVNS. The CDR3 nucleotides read TGTGCCAGCAGTGGAGACAGGGCCTACTACGAGCAGTACGTC. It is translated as CASSGDRAYYEQYV.

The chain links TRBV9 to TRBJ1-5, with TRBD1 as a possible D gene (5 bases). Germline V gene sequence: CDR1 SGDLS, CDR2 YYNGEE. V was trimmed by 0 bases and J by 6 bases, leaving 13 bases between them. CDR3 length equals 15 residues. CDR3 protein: CASSVAPEGPQPQHF. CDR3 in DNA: TGTGCCAGCAGCGTAGCTCCGGAGGGGCCTCAGCCCCAGCATTTT.

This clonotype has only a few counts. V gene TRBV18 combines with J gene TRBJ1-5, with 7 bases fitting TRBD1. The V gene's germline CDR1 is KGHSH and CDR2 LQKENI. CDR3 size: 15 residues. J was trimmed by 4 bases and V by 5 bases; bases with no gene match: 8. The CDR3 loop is CASSSSDRENQPQHF. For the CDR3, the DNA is TGTGCCAGCTCATCGTCAGACAGGGAGAATCAGCCCCAGCATTTT.

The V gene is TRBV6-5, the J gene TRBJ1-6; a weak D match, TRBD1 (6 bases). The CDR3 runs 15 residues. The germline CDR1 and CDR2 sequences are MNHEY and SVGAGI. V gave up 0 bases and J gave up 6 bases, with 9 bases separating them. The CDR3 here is CASSYSVQGNSPLHF. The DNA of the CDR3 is TGTGCCAGCAGTTACTCGGTACAGGGTAATTCACCCCTCCACTTT.

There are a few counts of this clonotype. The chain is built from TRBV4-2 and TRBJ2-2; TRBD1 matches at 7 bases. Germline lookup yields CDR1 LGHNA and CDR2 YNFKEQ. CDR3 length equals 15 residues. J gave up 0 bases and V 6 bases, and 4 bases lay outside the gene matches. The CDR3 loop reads CASSRQGSNTGELFF. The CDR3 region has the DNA TGTGCCAGCAGTAGACAGGGCTCGAACACCGGGGAGCTGTTTTTT.

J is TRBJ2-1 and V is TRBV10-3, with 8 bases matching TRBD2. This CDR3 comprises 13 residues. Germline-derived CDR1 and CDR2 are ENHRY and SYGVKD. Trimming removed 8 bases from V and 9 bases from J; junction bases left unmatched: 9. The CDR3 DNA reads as TGTGCCATCGCCGGGGGGGCTTATAGTGAGCAGTTCTTC. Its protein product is CAIAGGAYSEQFF.

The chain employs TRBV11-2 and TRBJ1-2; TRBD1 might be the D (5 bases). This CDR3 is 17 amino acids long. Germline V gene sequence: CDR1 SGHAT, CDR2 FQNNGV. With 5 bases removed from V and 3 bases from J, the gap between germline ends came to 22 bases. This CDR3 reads CASSGLRGPIGDYGYTF. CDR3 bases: TGTGCCAGCAGCGGCCTTAGGGGCCCCATAGGCGACTATGGCTACACCTTC. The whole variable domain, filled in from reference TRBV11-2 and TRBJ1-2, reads EAGVAQSPRYKIIEKRQSVAFWCNPISGHATLYWYQQILGQGPKLLIQFQNNGVVDDSQLPKDRFSAERLKGVDSTLKIQPAKLEDSAVYLCASSGLRGPIGDYGYTFGSGTRLTVV.

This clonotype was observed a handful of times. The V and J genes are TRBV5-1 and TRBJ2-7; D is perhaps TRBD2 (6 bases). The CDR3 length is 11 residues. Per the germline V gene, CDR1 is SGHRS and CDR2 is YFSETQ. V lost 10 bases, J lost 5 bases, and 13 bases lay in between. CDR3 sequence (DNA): TGCGCCGCGGGGTGGGACCACGAGCAGTACTTC. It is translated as CAAGWDHEQYF.

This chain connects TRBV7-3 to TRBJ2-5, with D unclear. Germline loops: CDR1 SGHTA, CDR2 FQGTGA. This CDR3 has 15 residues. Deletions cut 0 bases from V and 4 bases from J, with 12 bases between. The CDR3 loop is CASSLTLGMRETQYF. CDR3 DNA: TGTGCCAGCAGCTTAACCCTCGGTATGCGAGAGACCCAGTACTTC.